Listed here are 25 T cell receptor beta chains from one sample, sequenced in a study of CD8 T cells in Susac syndrome. An amount of RNA that ranged from 0.5 to 1 ug was reverse transcribed with random hexamers. TCRdb processed the immunoSEQ multiplex PCR reads anew with MiXCR; each CDR3 protein has one entry. This sample has 200,000 to 300,000 distinct CDR3 sequences; 96% occur once, and the top ten carry 0.1%. The sample comprised CD4+ T cells from PBMCs. The source of these receptors is a human donor with Susac syndrome.

CDR3: CASSVFGTKETQYF. For the CDR3, the DNA is TGTGCCAGCAGCGTATTCGGGACTAAAGAGACCCAGTACTTC. This chain connects TRBV9 to TRBJ2-5, with 7 bases identical to TRBD2. Per the germline V gene, CDR1 is SGDLS and CDR2 is YYNGEE. CDR3 size: 14 residues. The J segment lost 3 bases and the V segment lost 1 base, leaving 3 bases of the junction unmatched.

V usage is TRBV4-1 and J usage is TRBJ2-3; possibly TRBD1 for D (7 bases). Trimming stripped 7 bases from V and 6 bases from J, with 17 bases between. Looked up from germline, CDR1 is MGHRA and CDR2 is YSYEKL. This CDR3 contains 14 residues. The CDR3 DNA reads TGCGCCAGCACCGCAACAGGGGCGGGGGATACGCAGTATTTT. It is translated as CASTATGAGDTQYF.

V gene TRBV18 combines with J gene TRBJ2-1; D is perhaps TRBD1 (8 bases). The CDR3 runs 13 residues. Germline values: CDR1 KGHSH, CDR2 LQKENI. The germline V and J ends were trimmed by 6 bases and 9 bases, with 15 bases remaining between them. The chain's CDR3 is CASSQTGEGEQFF. The CDR3, as DNA: TGTGCCAGCTCGCAGACAGGGGAGGGTGAGCAGTTCTTC. The full variable domain, in which reference TRBV18 and TRBJ2-1 provide the parts outside the CDR3, is NAGVMQNPRHLVRRRGQEARLRCSPMKGHSHVYWYRQLPEEGLKFMVYLQKENIIDESGMPKERFSAEFPKEGPSILRIQQVVRGDSAAYFCASSQTGEGEQFFGPGTRLTVL.

CDR3 sequence: CASGHSGKADTQYF. The CDR3 DNA reads as TGTGCCAGCGGACATAGCGGGAAAGCAGATACGCAGTATTTT. V usage is TRBV14 and J usage is TRBJ2-3; 8 bases match TRBD2. This CDR3 contains 14 residues. J was trimmed by 4 bases and V by 8 bases; bases with no gene match: 8. Germline loops: CDR1 SGHDN, CDR2 FVKESK.

The rearrangement uses TRBV12-3 or TRBV12-4 and TRBJ2-5; D not resolved. The ends were cut back, 1 base at V and 9 bases at J, with 6 bases in the middle. This CDR3 is 11 amino acids long. The CDR3 region has the DNA TGTGCCAGCAGTTTAGGACGGCCCCAGTACTTC. Translated, it gives CASSLGRPQYF.

This chain uses TRBV12-3 or TRBV12-4 with TRBJ1-1; 8 positions match TRBD1. CDR3 size: 15 residues. V trimming: 5 bases; J trimming: 6 bases; junction bases outside the gene matches: 11. DNA of the CDR3: TGTGCCAGCAGTACCTGGACAGGGCCTATCCCTGAAGCTTTCTTT. Translated: CASSTWTGPIPEAFF.

The rearrangement links TRBV29-1 to TRBJ1-1, with 8 bases fitting TRBD1. The CDR3 sequence is 13 residues long. Germline V gene data show CDR1 as SQVTM and CDR2 as ANQGSEA. Trimming cost V 6 bases and J 8 bases; bases outside gene matches: 11. The CDR3 sequence: CSVVGQGRTEAFF. CDR3 DNA: TGCAGCGTGGTCGGACAGGGACGGACAGAAGCTTTCTTT.

This chain links TRBV28 with TRBJ2-3, with D perhaps matching TRBD2 (6 bases). Trimming cost V 8 bases and J 4 bases, with 22 bases left between them. Germline-derived CDR1 and CDR2 are MDHEN and SYDVKM. There are 16 residues in the CDR3. CDR3 in amino acids: CASGNSHGGRADTQYF. The CDR3 DNA is TGTGCCAGCGGAAATTCTCACGGAGGGAGAGCAGATACGCAGTATTTT.

The rearrangement joins TRBV12-3 or TRBV12-4 to TRBJ2-5; D is possibly TRBD1 (6 bases). This CDR3 has 14 residues. Deletions cut 3 bases from V and 5 bases from J, with 13 bases between. The CDR3 region is CASSFPGAIETQYF. The CDR3 DNA reads TGTGCCAGCAGTTTTCCAGGGGCGATCGAGACCCAGTACTTC.

This chain uses TRBV20-1 with TRBJ1-3; the D gene is possibly TRBD1 (6 bases). CDR1 is DFQATT and CDR2 is SNEGSKA in the germline V gene (reference sequence). Trimming took off 0 bases at V and 4 bases at J, with 13 bases between the two ends. This CDR3 region has 15 residues. Written as DNA, the CDR3 is TGCAGTGCTAGAGAACGGGGGCTAAGGGGAAACACCATATATTTT. Translating gives CSARERGLRGNTIYF.

J is TRBJ2-1 and V is TRBV29-1, with D possibly being TRBD2 (5 bases). The CDR3 has 14 amino acids. Germline V lookup: CDR1 SQVTM, CDR2 ANQGSEA. Trimming stripped 0 bases from V and 9 bases from J, with 15 bases between. The CDR3 DNA reads as TGCAGCGTTGAAGAGTTTCGCGGCGCGGGTGAGCAGTTCTTC. Translation: CSVEEFRGAGEQFF.

The genes are TRBV10-3 and TRBJ2-1, with 11 bases that match TRBD2. The germline V gene encodes CDR1 ENHRY and CDR2 SYGVKD. The CDR3 is 14 amino acids. V trimming: 7 bases; J trimming: 7 bases; junction bases outside the gene matches: 6. The CDR3 DNA follows: TGTGCCATCATACTAGCGGGAGAAAGGAATGAGCAGTTCTTC. This sequence encodes CAIILAGERNEQFF.

V is TRBV21-1 and J is TRBJ2-7; the table gives TRBD1 as D, unverified against the DNA. TRBV21-1 is marked as a pseudogene. The CDR3 has 16 amino acids. In DNA form, the CDR3 reads TGTGCCAGCAGCCCAAGGGGGCGGGACATCGTCTACGAGCAGTACTTC. It is translated as CASSPRGRDIVYEQYF.

The chain carries TRBV7-9 and TRBJ2-3; D gene ambiguous. Germline V gene lookup returns CDR1 SEHNR and CDR2 FQNEAQ (reference sequence). V lost 5 bases, J lost 6 bases, and 15 bases lay in between. The CDR3 contains 14 residues. CDR3 bases: TGTGCCAGCAGCCCGCTTCCGGTGGTGGATACGCAGTATTTT. Amino acid sequence: CASSPLPVVDTQYF. Complete variable domain (other parts from reference TRBV7-9 and TRBJ2-3): DTGVSQNPRHKITKRGQNVTFRCDPISEHNRLYWYRQTLGQGPEFLTYFQNEAQLEKSRLLSDRFSAERPKGSFSTLEIQRTEQGDSAMYLCASSPLPVVDTQYFGPGTRLTVL.

CDR3 protein: CASNIGGTSTTEAFF. The CDR3 region has the DNA TGTGCCAGCAATATAGGGGGGACGAGTACCACTGAAGCTTTCTTT. This rearrangement joins TRBV6-5 to TRBJ1-1, with D possibly being TRBD1 (6 bases). Trimming removed 7 bases from V and 4 bases from J, with 19 bases in between. The CDR3 runs 15 residues. The germline V gene has CDR1 MNHEY and CDR2 SVGAGI.

The genes are TRBV7-9 and TRBJ2-5, with 11 bases identical to TRBD2. V was clipped by 4 bases and J by 5 bases; unmatched bases: 6. The CDR3 has 15 amino acids. Germline V gene data show CDR1 as SEHNR and CDR2 as FQNEAQ (reference sequence). This CDR3 is CASSWGLAALETQYF. The CDR3 DNA reads as TGTGCCAGCAGCTGGGGACTAGCGGCCCTGGAGACCCAGTACTTC.

This chain joins TRBV3-1 and TRBJ1-1; TRBD1 is a possible D gene (6 bases). The CDR3 length is 13 residues. The V and J ends lost 4 bases and 3 bases respectively, with 9 bases between them. CDR1 is LGHDT and CDR2 is YNNKEL in the germline V gene (reference sequence). CDR3 coding DNA: TGTGCCAGCAGCCGAAGACAGGACACTGAAGCTTTCTTT. Translated, it gives CASSRRQDTEAFF.

Of note for this clonotype: The junction shows a germline mismatch at one end, possibly a read error. The chain links TRBV30 to TRBJ2-2; D call uncertain. The CDR3 consists of 15 residues. Germline loops: CDR1 GTSNPN, CDR2 SVGIG (reference sequence). CDR3 in DNA: TGTACCTGGAGTGTTCCAGAAACGAACACCGGGGAGCTGTTTTTT. Its translation: CTWSVPETNTGELFF. Full variable domain (rest looked up from reference TRBV30 and TRBJ2-2): SQTIHQWPATLVQPVGSPLSLECTVEGTSNPNLYWYRQAAGRGLQLLFYSVGIGQISSEVPQNLSASRPQDRQFILSSKKLLLSDSGFYLCTWSVPETNTGELFFGEGSRLTVL.

The CDR3 reads CAWKALAGVSNTQYF. In DNA, the CDR3 is TGTGCCTGGAAGGCCCTAGCGGGAGTTTCAAATACGCAGTATTTT. The chain couples TRBV30 to TRBJ2-3; 10 bases are shared with TRBD2. CDR1 and CDR2 from the germline V gene are GTSNPN and SVGIG (reference sequence). V lost 4 bases to trimming and J lost 7 bases; unmatched junction nucleotides: 11. This CDR3 is built from 15 residues.

The CDR3 region is CTSRVISF. The CDR3 DNA reads TGCACCAGCAGGGTGATCAGCTTC. The chain joins TRBV1 to TRBJ2-1. TRBV1 is reported as a pseudogene. The CDR3 is 8 amino acids.

This chain connects TRBV2 to TRBJ1-1; 8 bases line up with TRBD1. The trim removed 6 bases at V and 2 bases at J, leaving 8 bases unmatched. The CDR3 spans 15 residues. Germline CDR1 is SNHLY and CDR2 is FYNNEI. The CDR3 loop reads CASRPRDRNNTEAFF. The CDR3 nucleotides read TGTGCCAGCAGACCTCGGGACAGGAATAACACTGAAGCTTTCTTT.

The chain employs TRBV12-3 or TRBV12-4 and TRBJ1-2; 9 bases map to TRBD1. There are 13 residues in the CDR3. V shed 6 bases, J shed 5 bases, and the junction held 4 bases outside the gene matches. The CDR3 loop reads CASRQGAGYGYTF. CDR3 sequence (DNA): TGTGCCAGCAGACAGGGGGCAGGGTATGGCTACACCTTC.

The chain uses TRBV29-1 and TRBJ2-2; D is uncertain. Germline lookup yields CDR1 SQVTM and CDR2 ANQGSEA. V shed 4 bases and J shed 2 bases, with 23 bases lying between them. This CDR3 has 18 amino acids. In nucleotides, the CDR3 is TGCAGCGTTGTACCCTGGACGAGCGACACCGGCAACACCGGGGAGCTGTTTTTT. Translation gives CSVVPWTSDTGNTGELFF.

This rearrangement joins TRBV20-1 to TRBJ2-3, with TRBD2 identical over 10 bases. Germline V gives CDR1 DFQATT, CDR2 SNEGSKA (reference sequence). The CDR3 has 14 residues. V lost 5 bases to trimming and J lost 5 bases; unmatched junction nucleotides: 7. CDR3 residues: CSAASGSWGDTQYF. CDR3 sequence (DNA): TGCAGTGCTGCTAGCGGGAGTTGGGGAGATACGCAGTATTTT.

CDR3 nucleotide sequence: TGCAGCGCCCACCAAGTCCAGGAGCAGTTCTTC. Protein: CSAHQVQEQFF. V and J are TRBV29-1 and TRBJ2-1; no reliable D call. The CDR3 consists of 11 residues. The V gene lost 7 bases and the J gene lost 10 bases, with 14 bases spanning the gap. Looked up from germline, CDR1 is SQVTM and CDR2 is ANQGSEA.